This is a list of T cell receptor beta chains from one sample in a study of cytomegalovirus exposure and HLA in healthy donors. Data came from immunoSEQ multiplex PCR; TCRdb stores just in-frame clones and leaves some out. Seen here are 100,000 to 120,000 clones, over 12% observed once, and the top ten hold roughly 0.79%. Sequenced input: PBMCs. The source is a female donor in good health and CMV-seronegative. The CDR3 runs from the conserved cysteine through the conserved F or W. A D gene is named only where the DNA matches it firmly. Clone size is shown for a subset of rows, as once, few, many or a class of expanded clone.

cdr3_aa: CASSKMGANQPQHF; cdr3_nt: TGTGCCAGCAGCAAGATGGGGGCCAATCAGCCCCAGCATTTT; v_call: TRBV7-9; clone_size: few; j_call: TRBJ1-5; d_call: NA
cdr3_aa: CASSPTQGSGTEAFF; cdr3_nt: TGTGCCAGCTCACCAACACAGGGGAGCGGAACTGAAGCTTTCTTT; v_call: TRBV18; clone_size: few; j_call: TRBJ1-1; d_call: TRBD1
cdr3_aa: CASSQTGPTNEKLFF; cdr3_nt: TGTGCCAGCAGCCAAACAGGGCCAACTAATGAAAAACTGTTTTTT; v_call: TRBV7-2; clone_size: NA; j_call: TRBJ1-4; d_call: NA
cdr3_aa: CATSSGSRTSASEQYF; cdr3_nt: TGTGCCACCAGCAGTGGAAGTAGGACTAGCGCCTCCGAGCAGTACTTC; v_call: TRBV15; clone_size: NA; j_call: TRBJ2-7; d_call: TRBD2
cdr3_aa: CASSVRGGEAFF; cdr3_nt: TGTGCCAGCAGCGTTCGAGGGGGTGAAGCTTTCTTT; v_call: TRBV6-5; clone_size: NA; j_call: TRBJ1-1; d_call: NA
cdr3_aa: CATSRDQAGVGYEQYF; cdr3_nt: TGTGCCACCAGCAGAGATCAAGCGGGAGTCGGGTACGAGCAGTACTTC; v_call: TRBV15; clone_size: NA; j_call: TRBJ2-7; d_call: TRBD2
cdr3_aa: CASSFAGVGYEQYF; cdr3_nt: TGTGCCAGCAGCTTTGCGGGGGTCGGCTACGAGCAGTACTTC; v_call: TRBV7-9; clone_size: few; j_call: TRBJ2-7; d_call: TRBD2
cdr3_aa: CASSEPLEQYF; cdr3_nt: TGTGCCAGCAGTGAACCCCTCGAGCAGTACTTC; v_call: TRBV6-1; clone_size: NA; j_call: TRBJ2-7; d_call: NA
cdr3_aa: CASSPQVRSYEQYF; cdr3_nt: TGTGCCAGCAGCCCACAGGTGCGTTCCTACGAGCAGTACTTC; v_call: TRBV14; clone_size: few; j_call: TRBJ2-7; d_call: NA
cdr3_aa: CASSRTSGRLSDTQYF; cdr3_nt: TGTGCCAGCAGCCGGACTAGCGGGAGGCTCTCAGATACGCAGTATTTT; v_call: TRBV7-9; clone_size: NA; j_call: TRBJ2-3; d_call: TRBD2
cdr3_aa: CASSESGVPNEKLFF; cdr3_nt: TGTGCCAGCAGTGAATCAGGGGTGCCTAATGAAAAACTGTTTTTT; v_call: TRBV25-1; clone_size: NA; j_call: TRBJ1-4; d_call: NA
cdr3_aa: CASSLPGGRTGELFF; cdr3_nt: TGCGCCAGCAGCTTGCCAGGGGGAAGAACCGGGGAGCTGTTTTTT; v_call: TRBV5-1; clone_size: few; j_call: TRBJ2-2; d_call: TRBD1